Many counts were recorded for the clone carrying this TCR beta chain. The data stem from a study of Graves' ophthalmopathy and Graves' hyperthyroidism. RNA transcripts provided the template for amplifying TCR beta CDR3 regions. The authors performed first-round RT-PCR with HTBI primers and then a second-round multiplex PCR. A single record per CDR3 protein comes from TCRdb applying MiXCR to the multiplex PCR reads. The repertoire holds about 400,000 distinct CDR3 sequences, around 20% seen once, with around 1.6% in the top ten. CDR3 length: 12 residues. The V end lost 7 bases, the J end lost 4 bases, and 10 bases lay between the germline ends. Fresh peripheral blood (approximately 10 ml) yielded the PBMCs.

The sequence came from a woman in her late teens or twenties with Graves' ophthalmopathy. What was sequenced was peripheral blood. The J gene is TRBJ1-2, the V gene TRBV12-3 or TRBV12-4, with a weak D call TRBD1 (5 bases). The chain's CDR3 is CASTTDTYGYTF. DNA for the CDR3: TGTGCCAGCACTACGGACACCTATGGCTACACCTTC.